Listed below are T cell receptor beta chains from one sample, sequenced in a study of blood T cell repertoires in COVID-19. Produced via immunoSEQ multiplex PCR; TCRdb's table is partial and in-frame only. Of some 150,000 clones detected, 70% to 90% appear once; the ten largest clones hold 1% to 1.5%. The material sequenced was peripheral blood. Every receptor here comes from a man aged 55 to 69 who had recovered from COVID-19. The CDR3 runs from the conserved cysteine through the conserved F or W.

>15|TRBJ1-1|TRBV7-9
CASSSSTGGVTEAFF
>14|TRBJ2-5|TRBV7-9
CASSLTGGLQTQYF
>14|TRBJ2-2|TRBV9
CASSVRSDTGELFF
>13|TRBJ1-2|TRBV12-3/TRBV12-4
CASTREGARGYTF
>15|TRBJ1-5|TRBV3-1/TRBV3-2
CASTQGTGSNQPQHF
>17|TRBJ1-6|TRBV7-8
CASSFAQTGSARSPLHF
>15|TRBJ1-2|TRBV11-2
CASSFEYPSNDGYTF
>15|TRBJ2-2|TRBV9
CASSKRDSDTGELFF
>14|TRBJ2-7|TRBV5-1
CASSDRGQSYEQYF
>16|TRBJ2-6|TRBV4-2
CASSPNRGSGANVLTF
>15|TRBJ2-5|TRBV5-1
CASSLVAGLQETQYF
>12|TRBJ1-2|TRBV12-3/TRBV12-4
CASTPGGHGYTF
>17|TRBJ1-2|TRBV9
CASSVSPEQPIGNGYTF
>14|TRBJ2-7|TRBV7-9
CASSPPHQPGEQYF
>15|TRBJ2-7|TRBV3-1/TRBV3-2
CASSRGTSASYEQYF
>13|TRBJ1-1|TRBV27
CASSLLRNTEAFF
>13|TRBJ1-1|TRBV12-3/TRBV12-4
CASSLQGAAEAFF
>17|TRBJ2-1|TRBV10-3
CAISEYGLAGGNNEQFF
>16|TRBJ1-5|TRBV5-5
CASSGGSGYSNQPQHF
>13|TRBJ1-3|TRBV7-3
CASSPNTGNTIYF
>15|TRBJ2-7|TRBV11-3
CASSLEFQGQNEQYF
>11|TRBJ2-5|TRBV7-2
CASTNIGGQYF
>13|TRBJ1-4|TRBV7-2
CASSIGQGLKLFF
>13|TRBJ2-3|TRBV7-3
CASSPRGTDTQYF
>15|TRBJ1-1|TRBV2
CASSETPKANTEAFF
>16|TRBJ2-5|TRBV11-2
CASSLRRGGLSETQYF
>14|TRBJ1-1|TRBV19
CASSLDTGNTEAFF
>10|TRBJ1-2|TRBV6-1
CASSDEWSTF
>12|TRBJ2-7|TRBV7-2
CASSIMTPEQYF
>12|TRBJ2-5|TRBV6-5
CASRLAQETQYF
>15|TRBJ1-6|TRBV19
CASSPRAGNYSPLHF
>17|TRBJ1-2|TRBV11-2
CASSSLADAGGPNGYTF
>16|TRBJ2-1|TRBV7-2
CASSLVVGQQYNEQFF
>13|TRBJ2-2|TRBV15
CATSRQNTGELFF
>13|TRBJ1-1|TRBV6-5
CAGNRGLDTEAFF
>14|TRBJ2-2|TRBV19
CASSIQAYTGELFF